Included here is one TCR beta chain sequence, with context. Its antigen is not identified. One end of the junction does not line up with germline, which may come from a read error. This entry belongs to a study of blood T cells in healthy people across ages. Findings and caveats of the study: PBMC samples, being unsorted, prevented any conclusive comparison of naive and antigen-experienced cells. Per million T cells, the diversity of TCR beta decreased roughly linearly as age advanced.

Primers used in a second PCR of roughly 7 to 11 cycles were a sample-barcoded 5' primer and a J-beta primer mix. One entry per CDR3 protein, called by TCRdb with MiXCR from the 5' RACE reads. The table includes about 1.6 million distinct CDR3 sequences, around 36% detected once. Per sample, extraction of total RNA gave at least 5 micrograms in every case. The CDR3 spans 15 residues. The V gene's germline CDR1 is MNHEY and CDR2 SMNVEV (reference sequence). This chain joins TRBV27 and TRBJ2-1, with TRBD2 matching 13 bases. The sequence derives from a woman aged 25 to 39 in good health. The sample consisted of blood. CDR3 in amino acids: CASISGTSGNNERFF. The CDR3, as DNA: TGTGCCAGCATTTCCGGGACTAGCGGGAACAATGAGCGGTTCTTC.